Listed below are T cell receptor beta chains from one sample, sequenced in a study of T cells in narcolepsy. The repertoire was sequenced with immunoSEQ multiplex PCR; TCRdb's copy has only in-frame clones and lacks some. The table includes approximately 22,000 clones, less than 70% detected once. Sample: memory (CD45RA-) CD4+ T cells from blood. These receptors were collected from a human donor in good health. The CDR3 runs from the conserved cysteine through the conserved F or W. A D gene is named only where the DNA matches it firmly. The size field is filled for only some rows; it gives once, few, many or a size class.

v_gene	abundance	d_gene	j_gene	CDR3aa	CDR3nt
TRBV28	-	-	TRBJ2-7	CASSPPGLEAYEQYF	TGTGCCAGCAGCCCCCCCGGACTCGAAGCCTACGAGCAGTACTTC
TRBV18	-	-	TRBJ2-7	CASSESGTAHYEQYF	TGTGCCAGCTCAGAATCCGGGACGGCGCATTACGAGCAGTACTTC
TRBV7-2	-	-	TRBJ2-1	CASSLGAGRRNEQFF	TGTGCCAGCAGCTTAGGTGCGGGACGTCGGAATGAGCAGTTCTTC
TRBV10-3	-	-	TRBJ2-3	CAISPGTSTDTQYF	TGTGCCATCAGCCCGGGGACTAGCACAGATACGCAGTATTTT
TRBV7-2	-	-	TRBJ2-7	CASKGSSGEQYF	TGTGCCAGCAAAGGTAGCTCAGGCGAGCAGTACTTC
TRBV2	-	-	TRBJ2-7	CASGRMKGSEQYF	TGTGCCAGCGGTCGGATGAAGGGGAGCGAGCAGTACTTC
TRBV9	-	-	TRBJ1-3	CASSVQGYGNTIYF	TGTGCCAGCAGCGTTCAGGGTTATGGAAACACCATATATTTT
TRBV7-3	-	TRBD1	TRBJ2-1	CASSLFRRGTGKNEQFF	TGTGCCAGCAGCTTATTCCGAAGAGGGACAGGTAAAAATGAGCAGTTCTTC
TRBV6-6	-	-	TRBJ1-5	CASREQGQQPQHF	TGTGCCAGCAGGGAACAGGGTCAACAGCCCCAGCATTTT
TRBV19	-	-	TRBJ1-6	CASSIDSSAHSPLHF	TGTGCCAGTAGTATAGATTCGTCAGCTCATTCACCCCTCCACTTT
TRBV11-2	-	-	TRBJ2-6	CASSLGSGANVLTF	TGTGCCAGCAGCTTAGGCTCTGGGGCCAACGTCCTGACTTTC
TRBV4-3	-	-	TRBJ2-5	CAGSQRGVKETQYF	TGCGCCGGCAGCCAACGGGGAGTCAAAGAGACCCAGTACTTC
TRBV5-4	-	TRBD2	TRBJ2-1	CASSPTGTSRNEQFF	TGTGCCAGCAGCCCTACCGGGACTAGCCGGAATGAGCAGTTCTTC
TRBV7-2	-	-	TRBJ2-1	CASNRGAIYNEQFF	TGTGCCAGCAACCGGGGGGCCATCTACAATGAGCAGTTCTTC
TRBV27	-	-	TRBJ1-2	CASSFTGNYGYTF	TGTGCCAGCAGTTTTACAGGGAACTATGGCTACACCTTC
TRBV30	-	-	TRBJ1-6	CAWSVRGESLHF	TGTGCCTGGAGTGTAAGGGGGGAGTCCCTCCACTTT
TRBV28	-	TRBD1	TRBJ1-2	CASSYRGRLVSNYGYTF	TGTGCCAGCAGTTACAGGGGGCGCTTAGTCTCGAACTATGGCTACACCTTC
TRBV7-2	-	TRBD2	TRBJ2-7	CASSLGTSATYEQYF	TGTGCCAGCAGCTTAGGGACTAGCGCGACCTACGAGCAGTACTTC
TRBV2	-	-	TRBJ2-1	CASSGNPGNEQFF	TGTGCCAGCAGCGGAAATCCCGGAAATGAGCAGTTCTTC
TRBV4-3	-	-	TRBJ1-6	CASSLRQGNSPLHF	TGCGCCAGCAGCCTAAGGCAGGGGAATTCACCCCTCCACTTT
TRBV28	-	TRBD2	TRBJ2-2	CAVRGALAGNTGELFF	TGTGCCGTGCGAGGGGCCCTAGCGGGCAACACCGGGGAGCTGTTTTTT
TRBV18	-	-	TRBJ2-3	CASSRGIGRADTQYF	TGTGCCAGCTCACGAGGTATCGGAAGGGCAGATACGCAGTATTTT
TRBV28	-	-	TRBJ1-4	CASSVGRSEKLFF	TGTGCCAGCAGTGTGGGAAGGAGTGAAAAACTGTTTTTT
TRBV7-8	-	-	TRBJ2-7	CASSLQGIISYEQYF	TGTGCCAGCAGCCTTCAAGGGATAATTTCCTACGAGCAGTACTTC
TRBV19	-	-	TRBJ1-1	CASSAYTEAFF	TGTGCCAGTAGTGCGTACACTGAAGCTTTCTTT
TRBV7-2	-	-	TRBJ2-5	CASSLHVGTETQYF	TGTGCCAGCAGCTTACATGTGGGAACTGAGACCCAGTACTTC
TRBV7-8	few	TRBD1	TRBJ2-1	CASSLAGGLNEQFF	TGTGCCAGCAGCTTAGCAGGGGGCCTCAATGAGCAGTTCTTC
TRBV5-1	-	-	TRBJ2-3	CASSLWGGQDTQYF	TGCGCCAGCAGCTTGTGGGGAGGACAAGATACGCAGTATTTT
TRBV10-3	-	-	TRBJ2-5	CAISESRQDQETQYF	TGTGCCATCAGTGAGTCGAGACAGGACCAAGAGACCCAGTACTTC
TRBV28	-	-	TRBJ1-1	CASSLDGGGRTEAFF	TGTGCCAGCAGCTTAGATGGGGGAGGGCGGACAGAAGCTTTCTTT
TRBV28	-	-	TRBJ2-7	CASSLYGAAQYF	TGTGCCAGCAGTTTATATGGGGCGGCGCAGTACTTC
TRBV5-1	few	-	TRBJ1-2	CASALRGDSDGYTF	TGCGCCAGCGCCCTGCGGGGGGATAGTGATGGCTACACCTTC
TRBV9	-	-	TRBJ2-3	CASSFTGKDTQYF	TGTGCCAGCAGCTTCACCGGGAAGGATACGCAGTATTTT
TRBV6-1	few	-	TRBJ1-6	CARSQGGNSPLHF	TGTGCCAGATCACAGGGAGGGAATTCACCCCTCCACTTT
TRBV5-1	-	-	TRBJ2-5	CASSLARLASETQYF	TGCGCCAGCAGCTTGGCGAGGCTAGCGTCAGAGACCCAGTACTTC
TRBV10-3	-	TRBD1	TRBJ2-7	CAISESQDRGHEQYF	TGTGCCATCAGTGAGTCCCAGGACAGGGGGCACGAGCAGTACTTC
TRBV28	once	TRBD1	TRBJ2-5	CASSFPGQAKETQYF	TGTGCCAGCAGTTTCCCCGGACAGGCCAAAGAGACCCAGTACTTC
TRBV7-8	-	-	TRBJ1-1	CASSLEWQSEAFF	TGTGCCAGCAGCTTAGAGTGGCAAAGTGAAGCTTTCTTT